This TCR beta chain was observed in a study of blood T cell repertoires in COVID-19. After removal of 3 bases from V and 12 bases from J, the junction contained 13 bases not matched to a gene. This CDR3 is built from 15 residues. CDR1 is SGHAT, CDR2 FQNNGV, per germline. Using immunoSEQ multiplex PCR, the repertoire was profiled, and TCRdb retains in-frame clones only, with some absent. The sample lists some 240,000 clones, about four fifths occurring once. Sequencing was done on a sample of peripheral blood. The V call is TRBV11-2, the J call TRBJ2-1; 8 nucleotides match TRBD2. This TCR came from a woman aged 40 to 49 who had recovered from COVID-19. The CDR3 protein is CASSLVPGLEGGQFF. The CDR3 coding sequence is TGTGCCAGCAGCTTGGTACCGGGACTAGAAGGGGGGCAGTTCTTC.